This TCR beta chain derives from a study of blood T cell repertoires in COVID-19. Study-level information: Nucleic acid was either cDNA or gDNA, and it came from T cells, B-cell-depleted T cells, or PBMCs.

The V and J ends lost 5 bases and 9 bases respectively, with 20 bases between them. The CDR3 runs 15 residues. Germline lookup yields CDR1 SGHTA and CDR2 FQGNSA. The repertoire was sequenced with immunoSEQ multiplex PCR; TCRdb's copy has only in-frame clones and lacks some. The repertoire holds around 60,000 clones, approximately 80% seen once, with about 22% in the top ten. The V call is TRBV7-2, the J call TRBJ2-1; D possibly corresponds to TRBD1 (6 bases). The TCR originated in a man older than 75 with active or convalescent COVID-19. The sample taken for sequencing was peripheral blood. The CDR3 nucleotides read TGTGCCAGCAGCCCGGCCGGGACAAAGGGTAGTGAGCAGTTCTTC. Its translation: CASSPAGTKGSEQFF.